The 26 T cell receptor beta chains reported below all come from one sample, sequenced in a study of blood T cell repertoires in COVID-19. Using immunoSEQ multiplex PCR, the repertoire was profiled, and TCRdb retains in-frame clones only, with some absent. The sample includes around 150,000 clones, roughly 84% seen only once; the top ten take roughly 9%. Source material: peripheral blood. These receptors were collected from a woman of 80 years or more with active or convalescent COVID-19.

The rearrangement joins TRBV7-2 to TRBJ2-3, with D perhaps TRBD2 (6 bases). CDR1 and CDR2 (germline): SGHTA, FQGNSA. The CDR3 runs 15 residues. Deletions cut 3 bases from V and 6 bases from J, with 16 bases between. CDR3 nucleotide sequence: TGTGCCAGCAGCTTGGGGGGACCGGTAGGGGATACGCAGTATTTT. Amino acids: CASSLGGPVGDTQYF.

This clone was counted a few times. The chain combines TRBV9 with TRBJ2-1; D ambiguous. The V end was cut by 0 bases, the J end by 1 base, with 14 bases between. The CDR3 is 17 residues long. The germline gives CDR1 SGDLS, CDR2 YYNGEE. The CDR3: CASSVAVSTGSYNEQFF. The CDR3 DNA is TGTGCCAGCAGCGTAGCCGTGTCTACCGGGTCCTACAATGAGCAGTTCTTC. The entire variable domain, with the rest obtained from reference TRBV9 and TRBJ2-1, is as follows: DSGVTQTPKHLITATGQRVTLRCSPRSGDLSVYWYQQSLDQGLQFLIQYYNGEERAKGNILERFSAQQFPDLHSELNLSSLELGDSALYFCASSVAVSTGSYNEQFFGPGTRLTVL.

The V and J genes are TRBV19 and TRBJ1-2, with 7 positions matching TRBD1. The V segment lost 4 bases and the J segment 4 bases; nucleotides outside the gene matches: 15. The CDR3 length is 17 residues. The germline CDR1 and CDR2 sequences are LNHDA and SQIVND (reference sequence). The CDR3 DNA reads TGTGCCAGTAGTACTCTATCCGGGACAGCGAACTCCTATGGCTACACCTTC. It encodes CASSTLSGTANSYGYTF.

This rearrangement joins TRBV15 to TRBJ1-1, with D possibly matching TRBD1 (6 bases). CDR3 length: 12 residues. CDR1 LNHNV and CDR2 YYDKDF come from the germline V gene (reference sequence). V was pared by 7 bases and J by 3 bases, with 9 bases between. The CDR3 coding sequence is TGTGCCACCAAGAAGGGGGACACTGAAGCTTTCTTT. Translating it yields CATKKGDTEAFF.

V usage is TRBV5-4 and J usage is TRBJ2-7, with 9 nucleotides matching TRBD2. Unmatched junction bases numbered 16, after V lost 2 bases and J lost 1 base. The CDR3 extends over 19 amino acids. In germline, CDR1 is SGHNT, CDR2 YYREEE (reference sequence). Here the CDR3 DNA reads TGTGCCAGCAGCTTCAGGCCCGGGCTAGCGGGGCTGGGATCCTACGAGCAGTACTTC. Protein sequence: CASSFRPGLAGLGSYEQYF. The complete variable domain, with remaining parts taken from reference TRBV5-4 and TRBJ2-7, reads ETGVTQSPTHLIKTRGQQVTLRCSSQSGHNTVSWYQQALGQGPQFIFQYYREEENGRGNFPPRFSGLQFPNYSSELNVNALELDDSALYLCASSFRPGLAGLGSYEQYFGPGTRLTVT.

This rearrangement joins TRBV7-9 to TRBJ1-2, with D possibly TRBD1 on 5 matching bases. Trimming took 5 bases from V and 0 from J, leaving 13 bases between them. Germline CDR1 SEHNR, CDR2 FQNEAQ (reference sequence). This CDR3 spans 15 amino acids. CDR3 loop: CASSPPQTANYGYTF. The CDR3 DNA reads TGTGCCAGCAGCCCCCCCCAGACAGCTAACTATGGCTACACCTTC.

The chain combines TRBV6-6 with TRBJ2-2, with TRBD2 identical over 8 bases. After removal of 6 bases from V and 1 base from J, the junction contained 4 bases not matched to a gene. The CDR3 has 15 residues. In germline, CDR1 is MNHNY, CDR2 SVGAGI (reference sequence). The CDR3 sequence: CASSYTSGNTGELFF. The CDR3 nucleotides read TGTGCCAGCAGCTATACTAGCGGGAACACCGGGGAGCTGTTTTTT.

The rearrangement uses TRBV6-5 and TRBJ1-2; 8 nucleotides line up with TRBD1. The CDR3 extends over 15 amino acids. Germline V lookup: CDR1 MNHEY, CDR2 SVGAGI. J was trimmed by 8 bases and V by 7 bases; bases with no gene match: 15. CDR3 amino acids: CASNLDPTGAGGYTF. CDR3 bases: TGTGCCAGCAATTTGGACCCGACAGGGGCAGGGGGCTACACCTTC.

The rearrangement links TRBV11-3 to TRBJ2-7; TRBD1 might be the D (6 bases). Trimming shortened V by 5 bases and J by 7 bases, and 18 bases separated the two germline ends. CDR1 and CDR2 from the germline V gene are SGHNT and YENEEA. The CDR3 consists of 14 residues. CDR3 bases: TGTGCCAGCAGCCCGCAACAGGGTAAGAGGGAGCAGTACTTC. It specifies CASSPQQGKREQYF.

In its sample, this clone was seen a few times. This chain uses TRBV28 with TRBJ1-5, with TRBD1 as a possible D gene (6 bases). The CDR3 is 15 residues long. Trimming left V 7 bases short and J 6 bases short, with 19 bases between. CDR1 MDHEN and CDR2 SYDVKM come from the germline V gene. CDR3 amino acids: CASILGGGSIQPQHF. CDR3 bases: TGTGCCAGCATACTAGGGGGGGGCTCTATTCAGCCCCAGCATTTT. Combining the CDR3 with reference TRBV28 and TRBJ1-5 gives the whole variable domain DVKVTQSSRYLVKRTGEKVFLECVQDMDHENMFWYRQDPGLGLRLIYFSYDVKMKEKGDIPEGYSVSREKKERFSLILESASTNQTSMYLCASILGGGSIQPQHFGDGTRLSIL.

The CDR3 bases are TGCGCCAGCAGCTTCGGGACTAGCGGGGGAGACCAGTTCTTC. This gives the protein CASSFGTSGGDQFF. The chain is built from TRBV5-1 and TRBJ2-1; 14 bases align to TRBD2. V was clipped by 2 bases and J by 13 bases; unmatched bases: 5. There are 14 residues in the CDR3. CDR1 is SGHRS, CDR2 YFSETQ, per germline. Looking up the rest from reference TRBV5-1 and TRBJ2-1 gives the full variable domain: KAGVTQTPRYLIKTRGQQVTLSCSPISGHRSVSWYQQTPGQGLQFLFEYFSETQRNKGNFPGRFSGRQFSNSRSEMNVSTLELGDSALYLCASSFGTSGGDQFFGPGTRLTVL.

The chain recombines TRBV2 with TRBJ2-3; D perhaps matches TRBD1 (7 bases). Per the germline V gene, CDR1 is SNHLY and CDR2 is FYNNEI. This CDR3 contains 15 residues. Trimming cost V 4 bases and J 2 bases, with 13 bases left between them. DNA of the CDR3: TGTGCCAGCAGTGGGCAGGGGGGCCACACAGATACGCAGTATTTT. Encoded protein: CASSGQGGHTDTQYF.

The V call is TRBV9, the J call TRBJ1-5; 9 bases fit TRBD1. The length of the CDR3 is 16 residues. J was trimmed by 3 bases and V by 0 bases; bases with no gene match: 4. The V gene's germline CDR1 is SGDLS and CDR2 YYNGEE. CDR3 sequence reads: CASSVGDREDNQPQHF. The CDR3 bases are TGTGCCAGCAGCGTAGGGGACAGGGAAGACAATCAGCCCCAGCATTTT.

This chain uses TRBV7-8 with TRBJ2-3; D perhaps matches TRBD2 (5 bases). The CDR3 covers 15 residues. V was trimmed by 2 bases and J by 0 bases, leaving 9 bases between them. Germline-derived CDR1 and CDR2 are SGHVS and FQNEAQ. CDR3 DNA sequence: TGTGCCAGCAGCTTAAGCGGCAGTAGCACAGATACGCAGTATTTT. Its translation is CASSLSGSSTDTQYF.

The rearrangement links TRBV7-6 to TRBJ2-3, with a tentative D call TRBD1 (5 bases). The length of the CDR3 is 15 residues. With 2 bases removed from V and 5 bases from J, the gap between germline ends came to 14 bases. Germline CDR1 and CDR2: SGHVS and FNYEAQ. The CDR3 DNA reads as TGTGCCAGCAGCTTAACAGGCCTCCTAAGAGATACGCAGTATTTT. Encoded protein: CASSLTGLLRDTQYF.

The CDR3 region has the DNA TGTGCCAGCAGGGTCCAGGGATGGGGGAACACTGAAGCTTTCTTT. Translation: CASRVQGWGNTEAFF. The chain uses TRBV5-8 and TRBJ1-1; weak D call: TRBD1 (5 bases). This CDR3 has 15 amino acids. CDR1 is SGHTS and CDR2 is YDEGEE in the germline V gene. Trimming shortened V by 5 bases and J by 1 base, and 15 bases separated the two germline ends.

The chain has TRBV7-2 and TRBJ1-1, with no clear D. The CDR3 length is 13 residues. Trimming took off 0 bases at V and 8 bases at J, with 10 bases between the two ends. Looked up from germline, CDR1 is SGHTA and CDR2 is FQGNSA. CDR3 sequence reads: CASSLAEVGEAFF. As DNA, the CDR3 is TGTGCCAGCAGCTTAGCGGAGGTGGGAGAAGCTTTCTTT. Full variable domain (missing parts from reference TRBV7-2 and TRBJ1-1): GAGVSQSPSNKVTEKGKDVELRCDPISGHTALYWYRQSLGQGLEFLIYFQGNSAPDKSGLPSDRFSAERTGGSVSTLTIQRTQQEDSAVYLCASSLAEVGEAFFGQGTRLTVV.

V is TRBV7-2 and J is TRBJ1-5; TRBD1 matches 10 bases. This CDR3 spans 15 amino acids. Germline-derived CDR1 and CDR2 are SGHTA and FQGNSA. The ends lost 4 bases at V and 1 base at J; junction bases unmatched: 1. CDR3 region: CASSSGQGSNQPQHF. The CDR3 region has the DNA TGTGCCAGCAGCTCGGGACAGGGGAGCAATCAGCCCCAGCATTTT.

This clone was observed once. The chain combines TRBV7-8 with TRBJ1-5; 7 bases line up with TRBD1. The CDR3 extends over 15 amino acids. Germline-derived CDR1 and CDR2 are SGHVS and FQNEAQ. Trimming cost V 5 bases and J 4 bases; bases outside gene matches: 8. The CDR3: CASSPRTGLNQPQHF. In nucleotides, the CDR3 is TGTGCCAGCAGCCCCCGGACAGGATTAAATCAGCCCCAGCATTTT.

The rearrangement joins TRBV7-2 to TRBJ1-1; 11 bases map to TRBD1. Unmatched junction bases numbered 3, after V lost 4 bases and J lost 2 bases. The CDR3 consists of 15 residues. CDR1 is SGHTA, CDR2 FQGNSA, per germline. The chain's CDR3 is CASSSGQGANTEAFF. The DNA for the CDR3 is TGTGCCAGCAGCTCAGGACAGGGGGCTAACACTGAAGCTTTCTTT.

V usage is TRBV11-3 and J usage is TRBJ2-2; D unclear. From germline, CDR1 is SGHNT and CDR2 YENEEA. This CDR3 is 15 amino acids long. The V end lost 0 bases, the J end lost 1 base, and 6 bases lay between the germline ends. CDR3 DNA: TGTGCCAGCAGCTTAGATCCCCTGAACACCGGGGAGCTGTTTTTT. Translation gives CASSLDPLNTGELFF.

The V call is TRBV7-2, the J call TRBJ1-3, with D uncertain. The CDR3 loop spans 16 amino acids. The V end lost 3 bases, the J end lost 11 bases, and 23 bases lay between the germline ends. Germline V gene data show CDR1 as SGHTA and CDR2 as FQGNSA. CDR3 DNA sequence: TGTGCCAGCAGCTTCATTGTTCGCTCAGGAGGAGAGCCCATATATTTT. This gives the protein CASSFIVRSGGEPIYF.

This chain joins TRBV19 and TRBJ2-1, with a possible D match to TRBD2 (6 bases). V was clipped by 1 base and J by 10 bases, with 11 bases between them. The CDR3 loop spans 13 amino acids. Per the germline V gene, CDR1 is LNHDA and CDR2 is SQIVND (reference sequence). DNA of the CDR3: TGTGCCAGTAGTATAGGGGCGGGGAGGGAGCAGTTCTTC. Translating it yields CASSIGAGREQFF.

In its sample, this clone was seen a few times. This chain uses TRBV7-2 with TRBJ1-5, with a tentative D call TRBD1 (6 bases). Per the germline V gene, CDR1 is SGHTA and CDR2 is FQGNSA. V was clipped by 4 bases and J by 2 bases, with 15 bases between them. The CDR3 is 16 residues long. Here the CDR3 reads CASSSSGGAGNQPQHF. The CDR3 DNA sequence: TGTGCCAGCAGCTCCAGCGGGGGGGCAGGCAATCAGCCCCAGCATTTT.

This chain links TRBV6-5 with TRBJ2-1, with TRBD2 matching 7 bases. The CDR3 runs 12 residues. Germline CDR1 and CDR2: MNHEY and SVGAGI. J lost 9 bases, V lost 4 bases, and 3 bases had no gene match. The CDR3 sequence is CASSSTGGEQFF. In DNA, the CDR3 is TGTGCCAGCAGTTCGACGGGGGGTGAGCAGTTCTTC.

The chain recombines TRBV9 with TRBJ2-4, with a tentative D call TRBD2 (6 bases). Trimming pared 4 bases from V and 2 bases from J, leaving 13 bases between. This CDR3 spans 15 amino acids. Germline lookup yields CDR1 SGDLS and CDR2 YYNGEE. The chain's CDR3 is CASSRSGDPKNIQYF. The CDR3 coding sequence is TGTGCCAGCAGCCGCTCGGGGGACCCCAAAAACATTCAGTACTTC.